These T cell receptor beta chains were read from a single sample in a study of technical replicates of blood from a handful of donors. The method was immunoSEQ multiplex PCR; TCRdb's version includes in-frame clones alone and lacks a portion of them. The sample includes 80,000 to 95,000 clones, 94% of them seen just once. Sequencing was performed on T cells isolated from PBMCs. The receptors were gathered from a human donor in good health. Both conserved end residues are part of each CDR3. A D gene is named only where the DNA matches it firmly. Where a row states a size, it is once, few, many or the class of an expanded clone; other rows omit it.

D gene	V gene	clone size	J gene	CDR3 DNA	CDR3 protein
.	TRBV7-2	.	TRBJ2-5	TGTGCCAGCAGCCCGCGGCGTTGGGGGCTGTTGGGGGAGACCCAGTACTTC	CASSPRRWGLLGETQYF
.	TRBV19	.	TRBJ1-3	TGTGCCAGTAGCCGGATCGGACAGACTGGAAACACCATATATTTT	CASSRIGQTGNTIYF
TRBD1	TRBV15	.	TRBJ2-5	TGTGCCACCAGCTACGAAGGGGGCACCCAAGAGACCCAGTACTTC	CATSYEGGTQETQYF
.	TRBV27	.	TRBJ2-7	TGTGCCAGCAGTTGGCAGGCGGACTCCGAGCAGTACTTC	CASSWQADSEQYF
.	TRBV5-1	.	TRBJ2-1	TGCGCCAGCAGCTTGGACAGGTTAGTCGATGAGCAGTTCTTC	CASSLDRLVDEQFF
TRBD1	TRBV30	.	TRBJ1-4	TGTGCCTGGAGTGTACAGGGGGGTGAAAAACTGTTTTTT	CAWSVQGGEKLFF
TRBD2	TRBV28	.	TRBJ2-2	TGTGCCAGCACCACCCCCAGGACTAGCGGGAAGGCCCTAACCGGGGAGCTGTTTTTT	CASTTPRTSGKALTGELFF
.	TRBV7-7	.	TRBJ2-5	TGTGCCAGCAGCTCCCCAGGGGCCGGGGAGACCCAGTACTTC	CASSSPGAGETQYF
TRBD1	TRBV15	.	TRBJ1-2	TGTGCCACCAGCAGAGATCGGGGGGACAGGGCTCGCTATAGAGATGGCTACACCTTC	CATSRDRGDRARYRDGYTF
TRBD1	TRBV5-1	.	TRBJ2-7	TGCGCCAGCAGCGCGGGGACAGGGGGCGACGAGCAGTACTTC	CASSAGTGGDEQYF
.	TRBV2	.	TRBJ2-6	TGTGCCAGCAGCGACTCCTACTCTGGGGCCAACGTCCTGACTTTC	CASSDSYSGANVLTF
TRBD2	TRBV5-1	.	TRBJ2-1	TGCGCCAGCAGCTTGGCGGGGGGTTCCAACTCCTACAATGAGCAGTTCTTC	CASSLAGGSNSYNEQFF
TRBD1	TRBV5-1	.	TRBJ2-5	TGCGCCAGCGCCGGAATGACAGGGGGAGGAGAGACCCAGTACTTC	CASAGMTGGGETQYF
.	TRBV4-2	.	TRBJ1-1	TGTGCCAGCAGCCAAGAAAGCCAGGGCCGTGGAGCTTTCTTT	CASSQESQGRGAFF
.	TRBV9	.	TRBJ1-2	TGTGCCAGCAGCGCCGAAAGTTGGACAGCGGGAGGCTACACCTTC	CASSAESWTAGGYTF
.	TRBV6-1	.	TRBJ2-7	TGTGCCAGCAGTGAACTCGGGGACGAGCAGTACTTC	CASSELGDEQYF
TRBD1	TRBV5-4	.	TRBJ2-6	TGTGCCAGCACCTGGGACAGGGAAGCTGGGGCCAACGTCCTGACTTTC	CASTWDREAGANVLTF
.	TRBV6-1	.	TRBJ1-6	TGTGCCAGCAGGGAGACAGCCCTTAATTCACCCCTCCACTTT	CASRETALNSPLHF
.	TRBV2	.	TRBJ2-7	TGTGCCAGCATTATCGACAAGTCCGCGTCCTACGAGCAGTACTTC	CASIIDKSASYEQYF
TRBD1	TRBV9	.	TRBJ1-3	TGTGCCAGCAGTCATACCCCGGGACGAGGGGGCCTATCCTCTGGAAACACCATATATTTT	CASSHTPGRGGLSSGNTIYF
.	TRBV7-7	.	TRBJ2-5	TGTGCTAGCAGCCCAAACAGGCTACTCAGGGAGACCCAGTACTTC	CASSPNRLLRETQYF
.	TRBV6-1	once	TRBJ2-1	TGTGCCAGCCATCCGCGGGGACCCTACAATGAGCAGTTCTTC	CASHPRGPYNEQFF
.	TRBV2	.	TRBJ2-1	TGTGCCAGCAGCCCCGGTCCGGGAGCGTCCTACAATGAGCAGTTCTTC	CASSPGPGASYNEQFF
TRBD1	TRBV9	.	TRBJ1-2	TGTGCCAGCGGACAGGACTATGGCTACACCTTC	CASGQDYGYTF
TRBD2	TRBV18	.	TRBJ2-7	TGTGCCAGCTCAGAGCGGGAGAACTACGAGCAGTACTTC	CASSERENYEQYF
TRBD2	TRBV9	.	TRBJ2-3	TGTGCCAGCAGCAAACTAGCGGGAGTGGGAGATACGCAGTATTTT	CASSKLAGVGDTQYF
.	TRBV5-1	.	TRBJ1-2	TGCGCCAGCAGCTTGGCCTATAGACAGACTAACTATGGCTACACCTTC	CASSLAYRQTNYGYTF
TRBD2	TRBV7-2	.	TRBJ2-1	TGTGCCAGCAGCTTAAGAGCGGGAGGGCGATTGAATGAGCAGTTCTTC	CASSLRAGGRLNEQFF
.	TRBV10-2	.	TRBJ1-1	TGCGCCAGCAGTTCCGGGGGGAACACTGAAGCTTTCTTT	CASSSGGNTEAFF
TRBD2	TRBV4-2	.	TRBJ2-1	TGTGCCAGCAGCCAAGAGGGGGGGTACAATGAGCAGTTCTTC	CASSQEGGYNEQFF
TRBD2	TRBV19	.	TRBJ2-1	TGTGCCAGGCCGACTAGCGGGTTTCTTATGGAGGCCTACAATGAGCAGTTCTTC	CARPTSGFLMEAYNEQFF
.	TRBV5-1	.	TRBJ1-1	TGCGCCAGCAGCTGGAGCGCGGGGGCCACTGAAGCTTTCTTT	CASSWSAGATEAFF
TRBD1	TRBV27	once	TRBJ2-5	TGTGCCAGCAGTTTAAGAGTCGTTAGGACAGGAGAAGAGACCCAGTACTTC	CASSLRVVRTGEETQYF
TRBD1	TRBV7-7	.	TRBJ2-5	TGTGCCAGCAGCCCCACCAGGACAGGGGGCAGAGAGACCCAGTACTTC	CASSPTRTGGRETQYF
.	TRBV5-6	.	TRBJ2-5	TGTGCCAGCAGCTTGGGAACAGGAAAGACCCAGTACTTC	CASSLGTGKTQYF
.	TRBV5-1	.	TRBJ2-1	TGCGCCAGCAGCTTCCCCGAGGACTTACGACAGTTCTTC	CASSFPEDLRQFF
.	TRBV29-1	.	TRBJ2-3	TGCAGCGTTGTAGCGGTCTACAGCACAGATACGCAGTATTTT	CSVVAVYSTDTQYF
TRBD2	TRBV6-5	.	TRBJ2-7	TGTGCCAGCAGTCAGACCGGGACTAGGAACGACGAGCAGTACTTC	CASSQTGTRNDEQYF
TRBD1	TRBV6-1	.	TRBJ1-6	TGTGCCAGCAGCCTGACAGGGTACAAGGATTCACCCCTCCACTTT	CASSLTGYKDSPLHF
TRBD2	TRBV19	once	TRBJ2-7	TGTGCCAGTAGTATAGTGGCGGGACTAGCGGGGACCGAGCAGTACTTC	CASSIVAGLAGTEQYF
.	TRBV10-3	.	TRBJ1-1	TGTGCCATCAGTGAGCCTACCTCGAACACTGAAGCTTTCTTT	CAISEPTSNTEAFF